This record looks at one T cell receptor beta chain sequence and its context. Participant ages covered roughly 18 to 89 years across about two dozen US areas. The data belong to a study of blood T cell repertoires in COVID-19. With 8 bases removed from V and 0 bases from J, the gap between germline ends came to 15 bases. This CDR3 is 15 amino acids long. CDR1 and CDR2 from the germline V gene are SEHNR and FQNEAQ (reference sequence). The method was immunoSEQ multiplex PCR; TCRdb's version includes in-frame clones alone and lacks a portion of them. This table has 250,000 to 350,000 clones, approximately 90% appearing once.

This chain connects TRBV7-9 to TRBJ2-3; the D gene is possibly TRBD2 (5 bases). The receptor comes from a woman aged 18 to 35 who had recovered from COVID-19. Sequenced sample: PBMCs or T cells enriched from blood (not recorded which). The CDR3 region has the DNA TGTGCCAGCTGCCTGAGCTCTAGCAGCACAGATACGCAGTATTTT. Its translation: CASCLSSSSTDTQYF.